These 31 T cell receptor beta chains originate from one sample sequenced in a study of T cells in Graves' hyperthyroidism and ophthalmopathy. Amplified TCR beta CDR3 regions came from RNA transcripts. HTBI primers were employed in a first-round RT-PCR of the TCR CDR3. MiXCR, applied by TCRdb to the multiplex PCR reads, yields one record per CDR3 protein. The sample has hundreds of thousands of distinct CDR3 sequences; 15% to 20% are singletons. The sample was blood. Receptors originate from a woman between 45 and 65 years old with Graves' hyperthyroidism that later progressed to Graves' ophthalmopathy.

This clonotype showed up many times. The chain combines TRBV3-1 with TRBJ2-1, with 7 bases aligning to TRBD2. V dropped 1 base and J dropped 2; count of bases not matched to a gene: 5. The CDR3 runs 16 residues. Per germline, CDR1 LGHDT and CDR2 YNNKEL (reference sequence). DNA of the CDR3: TGTGCCAGCAGCCAAGTATCTAGCGGAGCCTACAATGAGCAGTTCTTC. This sequence encodes CASSQVSSGAYNEQFF.

The DNA for the CDR3 is TGTGCCAGCAGTTACGGGGTCTGGGCCCTCAATTCACCCCTCCACTTT. This gives the protein CASSYGVWALNSPLHF. The V gene is TRBV6-6, the J gene TRBJ1-6, with D uncertain. CDR3 length: 16 residues. CDR1 is MNHNY, CDR2 SVGAGI, per germline (reference sequence). V lost 2 bases, J lost 7 bases, and 15 bases lay in between.

This clonotype appeared many times. This rearrangement joins TRBV7-9 to TRBJ1-1; D may be TRBD1 (5 bases). The CDR3 loop spans 15 amino acids. The V end was cut by 5 bases, the J end by 7 bases, with 20 bases between. Germline V gives CDR1 SEHNR, CDR2 FQNEAQ (reference sequence). CDR3 nucleotide sequence: TGTGCCAGCAGCGACGGGACGGCGGACGGTTATGAAGCTTTCTTT. Translating it yields CASSDGTADGYEAFF.

This clonotype was detected ten times or more. The chain links TRBV11-2 to TRBJ2-1; 8 bases line up with TRBD2. This CDR3 has 15 amino acids. The ends lost 6 bases at V and 7 bases at J; junction bases unmatched: 11. The germline gives CDR1 SGHAT, CDR2 FQNNGV. The CDR3 DNA reads as TGTGCCAGCAGTCACGAAGCGGGGGCCTGGAATGAGCAGTTCTTC. Protein product: CASSHEAGAWNEQFF.

In its sample, this clonotype was seen many times. J is TRBJ2-3 and V is TRBV11-2; D may be TRBD1 (6 bases). Germline V lookup: CDR1 SGHAT, CDR2 FQNNGV. Trimming cost V 5 bases and J 3 bases, with 15 bases left between them. The CDR3 is 15 residues long. CDR3 in DNA: TGTGCCAGCAGCCTCTTAGGGGGTAGGACAGATACGCAGTATTTT. It translates to CASSLLGGRTDTQYF.

The CDR3 region has the DNA TGTGCCAGCAGCGTTGGAGCGTATAATTCACCCCTCCACTTT. Encoded protein: CASSVGAYNSPLHF. The genes are TRBV9 and TRBJ1-6; D call uncertain. CDR3 length: 14 amino acids. CDR1 and CDR2 (germline): SGDLS, YYNGEE. Trimming removed 2 bases at V and 4 bases at J, with 7 bases between. Together with reference TRBV9 and TRBJ1-6, the CDR3 gives the full variable domain: DSGVTQTPKHLITATGQRVTLRCSPRSGDLSVYWYQQSLDQGLQFLIQYYNGEERAKGNILERFSAQQFPDLHSELNLSSLELGDSALYFCASSVGAYNSPLHFGNGTRLTVT.

The J gene is TRBJ1-2, the V gene TRBV9, with D perhaps TRBD1 (5 bases). Trimming shortened V by 4 bases and J by 9 bases, and 25 bases separated the two germline ends. Germline loops: CDR1 SGDLS, CDR2 YYNGEE. The CDR3 is made up of 16 amino acids. The CDR3 reads CASSSPSGVTKGSYTF. The CDR3 DNA reads as TGTGCCAGCAGCTCACCGTCGGGGGTAACGAAAGGAAGCTACACCTTC.

This clonotype was counted at least ten times. This chain links TRBV11-2 with TRBJ1-1; D gene ambiguous. The CDR3 sequence is 15 residues long. Trimming stripped 0 bases from V and 3 bases from J, with 11 bases between. Germline V CDR1 and CDR2: SGHAT, FQNNGV. The CDR3: CASSLDLGEDTEAFF. DNA for the CDR3: TGTGCCAGCAGCTTAGACTTGGGCGAGGACACTGAAGCTTTCTTT.

The chain recombines TRBV6-2 or TRBV6-3 with TRBJ1-6; perhaps TRBD1 as D (6 bases). The germline CDR1 and CDR2 sequences are MNHEY and SVGEGT. V lost 3 bases to trimming and J lost 9 bases, with 15 bases between them. The CDR3 has 15 residues. This CDR3 is CASSYESGAPSPLHF. CDR3 coding DNA: TGTGCCAGCAGTTATGAGTCAGGGGCGCCTTCACCCCTCCACTTT.

The V call is TRBV2, the J call TRBJ1-5; D might be TRBD1 (6 bases). The CDR3 covers 16 residues. The germline V gene encodes CDR1 SNHLY and CDR2 FYNNEI. The ends were cut back, 6 bases at V and 2 bases at J, with 17 bases in the middle. This CDR3 reads CASRDPGHGGNQPQHF. CDR3 in DNA: TGTGCCAGCAGGGATCCGGGACACGGGGGCAATCAGCCCCAGCATTTT.

This clonotype was counted at least ten times. For the CDR3, the DNA is TGTGCCAGCAGGAGTCGGGGGTCGTTTAATGAGCAGTTCTTC. This gives the protein CASRSRGSFNEQFF. The chain links TRBV12-3 or TRBV12-4 to TRBJ2-1, with D perhaps TRBD2 (6 bases). The CDR3 is 14 residues long. V lost 6 bases and J 7 bases, leaving 16 bases between the germline ends.

The chain recombines TRBV28 with TRBJ2-1; D is unclear. The CDR3 totals 15 residues. CDR1 MDHEN and CDR2 SYDVKM come from the germline V gene. The V gene lost 2 bases and the J gene lost 7 bases, with 15 bases spanning the gap. CDR3 protein: CASSLLDLGRNEQFF. The CDR3 DNA sequence: TGTGCCAGCAGTTTACTTGATCTCGGTCGTAATGAGCAGTTCTTC.

This clonotype was seen ten or more times. The V gene is TRBV7-2, the J gene TRBJ2-5; D ambiguous. Deletions cut 0 bases from V and 0 bases from J, with 5 bases between. CDR3 size: 14 residues. Germline CDR1 and CDR2: SGHTA and FQGNSA. As DNA, the CDR3 is TGTGCCAGCAGCTTAGCGAGGAACCAAGAGACCCAGTACTTC. Its translation is CASSLARNQETQYF.

The chain is built from TRBV6-1 and TRBJ1-2; D gene unclear. The CDR3 consists of 15 residues. Germline CDR1 reads MNHNS; CDR2 reads SASEGT. Between the trimmed V and J ends, which lost 10 bases and 8 bases, there was a span of 26 bases. The CDR3 nucleotides read TGTGCCATTTCGCGCGCAACTCAGGACCCTTCCGGCTACACCTTC. Translation gives CAISRATQDPSGYTF.

The sample holds many counts of this clonotype. V usage is TRBV7-6 and J usage is TRBJ1-2; 8 bases fit TRBD1. With V trimmed by 2 bases and J by 6 bases, 2 bases remained unmatched. This CDR3 comprises 13 residues. Per the germline V gene, CDR1 is SGHVS and CDR2 is FNYEAQ. The CDR3 DNA is TGTGCCAGCAGCTTACAGGGGGCGGATGGCTACACCTTC. Protein: CASSLQGADGYTF. Full variable domain (remainder filled in from reference TRBV7-6 and TRBJ1-2): GAGVSQSPRYKVTKRGQDVALRCDPISGHVSLYWYRQALGQGPEFLTYFNYEAQQDKSGLPNDRFSAERPEGSISTLTIQRTEQRDSAMYRCASSLQGADGYTFGSGTRLTVV.

The table lists this clonotype with a few counts. The rearrangement joins TRBV20-1 to TRBJ2-7; a weak D match, TRBD1 (7 bases). Trimming removed 0 bases at V and 7 bases at J, with 16 bases between. Germline CDR1 reads DFQATT; CDR2 reads SNEGSKA (reference sequence). This CDR3 is built from 14 residues. The chain's CDR3 is CSARDQVPGGEQYF. The DNA for the CDR3 is TGCAGTGCTAGAGATCAAGTGCCAGGGGGGGAGCAGTACTTC.

This clonotype was seen a few times. The chain links TRBV7-8 to TRBJ2-1; D is uncertain. CDR3 length: 13 residues. Trimming left V 4 bases short and J 5 bases short, with 9 bases between. Germline loops: CDR1 SGHVS, CDR2 FQNEAQ. CDR3 coding DNA: TGTGCCAGCAGCTCCCTCAATCACAATGAGCAGTTCTTC. This encodes CASSSLNHNEQFF.

The rearrangement links TRBV24-1 to TRBJ2-2; tentative D call: TRBD1 (5 bases). The CDR3 has 11 amino acids. Per germline, CDR1 KGHDR and CDR2 SFDVKD. V lost 12 bases, J lost 6 bases, and 10 bases lay in between. Here the CDR3 DNA reads TGTGCCGTCTCGACAGCCGGGGAGCTGTTTTTT. Encoded protein: CAVSTAGELFF.

The J gene is TRBJ1-5, the V gene TRBV20-1; perhaps TRBD1 as D (5 bases). Trimming pared 5 bases from V and 3 bases from J, leaving 23 bases between. The CDR3 sequence is 17 residues long. In germline, CDR1 is DFQATT, CDR2 SNEGSKA (reference sequence). The CDR3 region is CSAGLAWGDLHNQPQHF. The CDR3 bases are TGCAGTGCTGGCCTTGCTTGGGGGGACCTTCACAATCAGCCCCAGCATTTT.

V usage is TRBV18 and J usage is TRBJ2-2; D may be TRBD2 (5 bases). The CDR3 length is 17 residues. V shed 1 base and J shed 0 bases, with 12 bases lying between them. From germline, CDR1 is KGHSH and CDR2 LQKENI. CDR3 in DNA: TGTGCCAGCTCACCACAGCCTCTCGGGGCGAACACCGGGGAGCTGTTTTTT. Protein: CASSPQPLGANTGELFF.

The chain is built from TRBV6-1 and TRBJ1-5; 7 bases fit TRBD1. The CDR3 is 19 residues long. V gave up 5 bases and J gave up 2 bases; unmatched junction bases: 18. CDR1 and CDR2 from the germline V gene are MNHNS and SASEGT. This chain's CDR3 is CASSQGTRGLGYGNQPQHF. For the CDR3, the DNA is TGTGCCAGCAGTCAAGGGACAAGGGGGCTTGGGTATGGCAATCAGCCCCAGCATTTT.

The CDR3 region is CASHVSPTPYEQYF. The CDR3 DNA sequence: TGTGCCAGTCATGTGTCACCGACCCCCTACGAGCAGTACTTC. The chain couples TRBV9 to TRBJ2-7; D call uncertain. Germline values: CDR1 SGDLS, CDR2 YYNGEE. The germline V and J ends were trimmed by 8 bases and 2 bases, with 17 bases remaining between them. CDR3 length: 14 residues.

This chain's CDR3 is CASSYGQGAGGANVLTF. Written as DNA, the CDR3 is TGTGCCAGCTCCTACGGACAGGGGGCTGGTGGGGCCAACGTCCTGACTTTC. This sequence joins TRBV18 and TRBJ2-6; TRBD1 aligns across 11 bases. Trimming took 6 bases from V and 3 from J; bases not matched to a gene: 7. Germline values: CDR1 KGHSH, CDR2 LQKENI. This CDR3 contains 17 residues. The full variable domain, rest sourced from reference TRBV18 and TRBJ2-6, is NAGVMQNPRHLVRRRGQEARLRCSPMKGHSHVYWYRQLPEEGLKFMVYLQKENIIDESGMPKERFSAEFPKEGPSILRIQQVVRGDSAAYFCASSYGQGAGGANVLTFGAGSRLTVL.

The rearrangement links TRBV19 to TRBJ2-1, with 10 bases lining up with TRBD1. Germline V lookup: CDR1 LNHDA, CDR2 SQIVND (reference sequence). This CDR3 has 15 amino acids. Unmatched junction bases numbered 9, after V lost 4 bases and J lost 9 bases. CDR3 region: CASSKPGQGPLEQFF. The CDR3 DNA sequence: TGTGCCAGTAGTAAACCGGGACAGGGGCCCCTTGAGCAGTTCTTC.

This clonotype came up a few times. A much larger clone lies a single base off, so this may be a read error. The chain uses TRBV3-1 and TRBJ1-5; 7 bases are a match to TRBD1. Germline V lookup: CDR1 LGHDT, CDR2 YNNKEL (reference sequence). This CDR3 is 15 amino acids long. With V trimmed by 4 bases and J by 9 bases, 12 bases remained unmatched. This CDR3 is CASSRDPTGIWPQHF. The CDR3, as DNA: TGTGCCAGCAGCCGAGATCCGACAGGGATTTGGCCCCAGCATTTT.

The gene calls are TRBV10-3 and TRBJ1-2, with D possibly TRBD1 on 6 matching bases. The CDR3 runs 14 residues. V was cut by 8 bases and J by 2 bases, with 15 bases left in between. Germline lookup yields CDR1 ENHRY and CDR2 SYGVKD. Here the CDR3 DNA reads TGTGCCATCTACGGAACAGGGAGGAACTATGGCTACACCTTC. It translates to CAIYGTGRNYGYTF.

This chain connects TRBV5-4 to TRBJ2-1; 9 nucleotides align to TRBD1. This CDR3 spans 15 amino acids. Germline loops: CDR1 SGHNT, CDR2 YYREEE (reference sequence). Trimming at V came to 5 bases and at J to 4 bases, leaving 7 bases not matched to a gene. The CDR3 nucleotides are TGTGCCAGCAGTCTTGGCGGGACAGGGTACAATGAGCAGTTCTTC. Translating it yields CASSLGGTGYNEQFF. Full variable domain (missing parts from reference TRBV5-4 and TRBJ2-1): ETGVTQSPTHLIKTRGQQVTLRCSSQSGHNTVSWYQQALGQGPQFIFQYYREEENGRGNFPPRFSGLQFPNYSSELNVNALELDDSALYLCASSLGGTGYNEQFFGPGTRLTVL.

The genes are TRBV7-6 and TRBJ1-3; perhaps TRBD1 as D (5 bases). V lost 1 base and J 5 bases, leaving 12 bases between the germline ends. This CDR3 contains 15 residues. Germline CDR1 and CDR2: SGHVS and FNYEAQ. Here the CDR3 reads CASSLGRGERNTIYF. The CDR3 coding sequence is TGTGCCAGCAGCTTAGGAAGAGGGGAGAGAAACACCATATATTTT.

Points on this clonotype: This clone may be a read error of a much larger clone one base away. The chain joins TRBV3-1 to TRBJ1-3; D ambiguous. Germline-derived CDR1 and CDR2 are LGHDT and YNNKEL (reference sequence). This CDR3 comprises 13 residues. The CDR3 DNA follows: TGTGCCAGCGGCCAGACCTCTGGAAACACCATATATTTT. This translates into CASGQTSGNTIYF. The entire variable domain, with the rest obtained from reference TRBV3-1 and TRBJ1-3, is as follows: DTAVSQTPKYLVTQMGNDKSIKCEQNLGHDTMYWYKQDSKKFLKIMFSYNNKELIINETVPNRFSPKSPDKAHLNLHINSLELGDSAVYFCASGQTSGNTIYFGEGSWLTVV.

This chain joins TRBV7-2 and TRBJ1-3, with 8 positions matching TRBD1. Germline V gene data show CDR1 as SGHTA and CDR2 as FQGNSA. This CDR3 comprises 16 residues. The ends lost 6 bases at V and 0 bases at J; junction bases unmatched: 7. The CDR3 coding sequence is TGTGCCAGCAGTCTACAGGGGGAACTCTCTGGAAACACCATATATTTT. Translation gives CASSLQGELSGNTIYF.

Ten or more counts support this clonotype. This chain links TRBV3-1 with TRBJ1-1, with no clear D. The V end lost 2 bases, the J end lost 3 bases, and 7 bases lay between the germline ends. The CDR3 loop spans 13 amino acids. CDR1 and CDR2 (germline): LGHDT, YNNKEL (reference sequence). The CDR3, as DNA: TGTGCCAGCAGCCAAACTAAGGACACTGAAGCTTTCTTT. It codes for CASSQTKDTEAFF.